This T cell receptor (beta chain) appears in the sequencing data of a study of OX40 agonist ivuxolimab in advanced cancers. On the study more broadly: Ivuxolimab is a fully human IgG2 antibody that activates OX40 (CD134). Patients received intravenous ivuxolimab every 2 weeks at 0.01 to 10 mg/kg. Three patients, one with hepatocellular carcinoma and two with cutaneous melanoma, responded partially.

Systemic immunosuppression or a history of autoimmune disease excluded patients. TCRdb's table, derived via immunoSEQ multiplex PCR, lists solely in-frame clones and lacks some. Of about 19,000 clones in the sample, 79% were seen once. Trimming shortened V by 0 bases and J by 7 bases, and 16 bases separated the two germline ends. The CDR3 loop spans 16 amino acids. The germline V gene encodes CDR1 MGHRA and CDR2 YSYEKL. Source: CD4+ or CD8+ T cells sorted from blood, taken in a trial of the OX40 agonist ivuxolimab. This TCR came from an adult with an advanced solid tumor such as melanoma, head and neck, liver or kidney cancer. The chain joins TRBV4-1 to TRBJ2-1; D ambiguous. The CDR3 reads CASSQEGGASVNEQFF. CDR3 in DNA: TGCGCCAGCAGCCAAGAAGGTGGAGCAAGCGTGAATGAGCAGTTCTTC.